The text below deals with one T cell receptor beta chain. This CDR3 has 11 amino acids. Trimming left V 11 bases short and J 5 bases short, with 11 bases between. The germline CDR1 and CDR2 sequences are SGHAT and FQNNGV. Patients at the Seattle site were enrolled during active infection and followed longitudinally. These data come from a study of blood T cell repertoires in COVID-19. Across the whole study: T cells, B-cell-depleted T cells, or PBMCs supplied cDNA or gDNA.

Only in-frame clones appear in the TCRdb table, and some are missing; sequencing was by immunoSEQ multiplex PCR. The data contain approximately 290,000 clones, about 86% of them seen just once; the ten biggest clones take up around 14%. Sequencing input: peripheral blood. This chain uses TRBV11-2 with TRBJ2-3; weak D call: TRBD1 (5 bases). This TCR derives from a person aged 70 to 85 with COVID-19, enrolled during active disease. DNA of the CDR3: TGTGCCGGGCTTAGGGGAGATACGCAGTATTTT. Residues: CAGLRGDTQYF.